Below are 14 T cell receptor beta chains sequenced from a single sample in a study of Tregs in tolerant kidney transplant recipients. Data came from immunoSEQ multiplex PCR; TCRdb stores just in-frame clones and leaves some out. The table records around 98,000 clones, roughly 93% of them present only once. The specimen was CD4+ T cells from blood, collected before the transplant. The receptor set was obtained from a human donor who received a combined kidney and bone marrow transplant.

The chain carries TRBV7-9 and TRBJ2-1, with 7 positions matching TRBD1. Germline V gene data show CDR1 as SEHNR and CDR2 as FQNEAQ (reference sequence). CDR3 length equals 16 residues. V lost 4 bases, J lost 9 bases, and 15 bases stayed unmatched. CDR3 nucleotides: TGTGCCAGCAGCTCCAGAGGACAGGTTTTTGTTCCTGAGCAGTTCTTC. Its protein is CASSSRGQVFVPEQFF.

V gene TRBV4-1 combines with J gene TRBJ1-4; TRBD1 is a possible D gene (5 bases). Germline CDR1 reads MGHRA; CDR2 reads YSYEKL. The CDR3 spans 17 residues. The germline V and J ends were trimmed by 4 bases and 5 bases, with 20 bases remaining between them. The CDR3 DNA reads as TGCGCCAGCAGCCGCACTACCAGGGCCGGAGAAAATGAAAAACTGTTTTTT. This sequence encodes CASSRTTRAGENEKLFF.

Comments on this clone: Because the CDR3 is missing its conserved closing phenylalanine or tryptophan, this is likely a read error. The DNA is left out, because the CDR3 cannot be placed on it with certainty; the CDR3 is given as TCRdb lists it. V and J are TRBV29-1 and TRBJ1-2. Including both end residues, the CDR3 is 8 amino acids long. Germline V lookup: CDR1 SQVTM, CDR2 ANQGSEA. CDR3 region: CSVSARVV.

This chain connects TRBV27 to TRBJ2-7; 7 nucleotides align to TRBD2. CDR1 MNHEY and CDR2 SMNVEV come from the germline V gene (reference sequence). The V and J ends lost 8 bases and 3 bases, in that order; junction bases with no gene match: 10. The CDR3 runs to 14 residues. CDR3 DNA sequence: TGTGCCAGCCGCCCCCTAGCGGCAAACTACGAGCAGTACTTC. Its translation is CASRPLAANYEQYF.

This clone occurred once. A junction end diverges from the germline sequence, so it may reflect a read error. The V call is TRBV5-4, the J call TRBJ2-5, with TRBD1 identical over 9 bases. The J call may be faulty, since TRBJ2-7 better matches the DNA end. Germline V gene sequence: CDR1 SGHNT, CDR2 YYREEE (reference sequence). The CDR3 extends over 15 amino acids. The CDR3 nucleotides read TGTGCCAGCAGTTTGGGACAGGGAAGCTCCTACGAGCAGTACTTC. Amino acid sequence: CASSLGQGSSYEQYF.

This chain links TRBV7-2 with TRBJ1-2; the match to TRBD1 covers 8 bases. This CDR3 has 13 residues. Germline V lookup: CDR1 SGHTA, CDR2 FQGNSA. The trim removed 4 bases at V and 8 bases at J, leaving 6 bases unmatched. This chain's CDR3 is CASSSGQGLGYTF. CDR3 in DNA: TGTGCCAGCAGCTCAGGACAGGGCCTCGGCTACACCTTC.

The table lists this clone with a count of one. This chain uses TRBV18 with TRBJ1-2, with TRBD1 matching over 10 bases. Per the germline V gene, CDR1 is KGHSH and CDR2 is LQKENI. V lost 0 bases, J lost 0 bases, and 10 bases stayed unmatched. The CDR3 spans 19 residues. The DNA of the CDR3 is TGTGCCAGCTCACCACCGGGACAGGGGCGTGTTGGAGCTAACTATGGCTACACCTTC. Translated, it gives CASSPPGQGRVGANYGYTF.

The chain joins TRBV18 to TRBJ1-6; possible D gene TRBD1, 5 bases. Germline V lookup: CDR1 KGHSH, CDR2 LQKENI. V was shortened by 4 bases and J by 6 bases, with 13 bases between the two germline ends. The length of the CDR3 is 15 residues. The CDR3 nucleotides are TGTGCCAGCTCACTCGACCAGGGTCGTAATTCACCCCTCCACTTT. This gives the protein CASSLDQGRNSPLHF. Combining the CDR3 with reference TRBV18 and TRBJ1-6 gives the whole variable domain NAGVMQNPRHLVRRRGQEARLRCSPMKGHSHVYWYRQLPEEGLKFMVYLQKENIIDESGMPKERFSAEFPKEGPSILRIQQVVRGDSAAYFCASSLDQGRNSPLHFGNGTRLTVT.

The rearrangement joins TRBV6-4 to TRBJ2-1, with a weak D call TRBD1 (7 bases). V dropped 9 bases and J dropped 7 bases, with 31 bases sitting between them. The CDR3 contains 18 residues. From germline, CDR1 is MRHNA and CDR2 SNTAGT. CDR3 region: CASSPSPVWTGGKNEQFF. For the CDR3, the DNA is TGTGCCAGTTCCCCAAGTCCCGTCTGGACAGGAGGGAAAAATGAGCAGTTCTTC.

This chain joins TRBV10-3 and TRBJ2-1; 8 positions match TRBD1. This CDR3 has 15 amino acids. J lost 4 bases, V lost 6 bases, and 8 bases had no gene match. Germline values: CDR1 ENHRY, CDR2 SYGVKD. CDR3 region: CAISWTGRNYNEQFF. CDR3 bases: TGTGCCATCAGCTGGACAGGGCGAAATTACAATGAGCAGTTCTTC.

The rearrangement links TRBV7-8 to TRBJ1-1, with D unclear. Per germline, CDR1 SGHVS and CDR2 FQNEAQ. Trimming took 2 bases from V and 0 from J, leaving 10 bases between them. This CDR3 contains 15 residues. Written as DNA, the CDR3 is TGTGCCAGCAGCTTATCCGCAGGTCTGAACACTGAAGCTTTCTTT. It yields the protein CASSLSAGLNTEAFF.

The V gene is TRBV10-2, the J gene TRBJ2-3, with a weak D call TRBD2 (5 bases). Germline CDR1 WSHSY, CDR2 SAAADI. V gave up 7 bases and J gave up 0 bases, with 11 bases separating them. The CDR3 loop spans 14 amino acids. The CDR3 protein is CASTRTGSTDTQYF. CDR3 bases: TGCGCCAGCACTAGGACGGGAAGCACAGATACGCAGTATTTT.

The chain joins TRBV6-5 to TRBJ2-2; tentative D call: TRBD2 (6 bases). Deletions cut 1 base from V and 2 bases from J, with 11 bases between. CDR1 is MNHEY, CDR2 SVGAGI, per germline. The CDR3 runs to 16 residues. CDR3 in amino acids: CASSYYGTENTGELFF. Written as DNA, the CDR3 is TGTGCCAGCAGTTACTATGGGACTGAAAACACCGGGGAGCTGTTTTTT.

The gene calls are TRBV18 and TRBJ2-3; TRBD2 matches at 7 bases. V was pared by 5 bases and J by 1 base, with 9 bases of the junction left unmatched. Germline V gene data show CDR1 as KGHSH and CDR2 as LQKENI. The CDR3 has 16 amino acids. The CDR3 is CASSANIAGGTDTQYF. For the CDR3, the DNA is TGTGCCAGCTCAGCAAATATCGCGGGAGGCACAGATACGCAGTATTTT.